These T cell receptor beta chains were read from a single sample in a study of CD8 T cells in Susac syndrome. MiXCR was run by TCRdb on the immunoSEQ multiplex PCR reads, yielding one entry per CDR3 protein. The sample consists of about 430,000 distinct CDR3 sequences, around 85% of them appearing once. Material: CD8+ T cells from PBMCs. These receptors were taken from a human donor with multiple sclerosis. Both conserved end residues are part of each CDR3. Fields, in order: CDR3 protein, CDR3 DNA, J gene, V gene, clone size, D gene. The D gene is left open where the match is weak. The size of a clone is reported for some rows only, either as once, few or many, or as a class for expanded clones.

CDR3: CASSRGPRLREGGQPQHF; DNA: TGCGCCAGCAGCCGGGGGCCCAGATTAAGGGAGGGAGGTCAGCCCCAGCATTTT; J: TRBJ1-5; V: TRBV5-1; size: -; D: -
CDR3: CSVEIKDRGWSSYEQYF; DNA: TGCAGCGTTGAAATAAAGGACAGGGGTTGGAGCTCCTACGAGCAGTACTTC; J: TRBJ2-7; V: TRBV29-1; size: -; D: TRBD1
CDR3: CASSSPDLAGEQYF; DNA: TGTGCCAGCAGCTCTCCCGACCTAGCCGGCGAGCAGTACTTC; J: TRBJ2-7; V: TRBV11-2; size: -; D: -
CDR3: CASSIWTGGDYGYTF; DNA: TGTGCCAGTAGTATTTGGACAGGGGGCGACTATGGCTACACCTTC; J: TRBJ1-2; V: TRBV19; size: -; D: TRBD1
CDR3: CASSQDPGLAEVTGELFF; DNA: TGTGCCAGCAGCCAAGATCCGGGACTAGCGGAGGTCACCGGGGAGCTGTTTTTT; J: TRBJ2-2; V: TRBV4-2; size: once; D: TRBD2
CDR3: CSVDSASGTYNEQFF; DNA: TGCAGCGTTGACAGTGCGAGCGGAACCTACAATGAGCAGTTCTTC; J: TRBJ2-1; V: TRBV29-1; size: -; D: -
CDR3: CASSSHGAARVQYF; DNA: TGCGCCAGCAGCTCCCATGGGGCGGCCAGGGTTCAGTACTTC; J: TRBJ2-4; V: TRBV4-1; size: -; D: -
CDR3: CSATGGGRDTEAFF; DNA: TGCAGTGCTACAGGGGGCGGTAGGGACACTGAAGCTTTCTTT; J: TRBJ1-1; V: TRBV20-1; size: -; D: TRBD1
CDR3: CASRQTGGNNEQFF; DNA: TGTGCCAGCAGGCAGACAGGGGGGAACAATGAGCAGTTCTTC; J: TRBJ2-1; V: TRBV2; size: -; D: TRBD1
CDR3: CAISYKITEYNEQFF; DNA: TGTGCCATCAGCTACAAAATTACAGAGTACAATGAGCAGTTCTTC; J: TRBJ2-1; V: TRBV10-3; size: -; D: -
CDR3: CASSLTLWTESYEQYF; DNA: TGTGCCAGCAGCTTAACCTTATGGACGGAGTCCTACGAGCAGTACTTC; J: TRBJ2-7; V: TRBV5-5; size: -; D: -
CDR3: CASTLGGMNTEAFF; DNA: TGTGCCAGCACTCTAGGGGGCATGAACACTGAAGCTTTCTTT; J: TRBJ1-1; V: TRBV12-3/TRBV12-4; size: -; D: TRBD1
CDR3: CASTPKGLGETQYF; DNA: TGTGCCAGCACCCCGAAGGGCCTCGGGGAGACCCAGTACTTC; J: TRBJ2-5; V: TRBV7-9; size: -; D: -
CDR3: CASSAGHPSYEQYF; DNA: TGTGCCAGCAGCGCGGGACATCCTAGTTACGAGCAGTACTTC; J: TRBJ2-7; V: TRBV5-6; size: -; D: -
CDR3: CASSKGAPRDYEQYF; DNA: TGCGCCAGCAGCAAAGGGGCTCCCAGGGACTACGAGCAGTACTTC; J: TRBJ2-7; V: TRBV4-1; size: -; D: -
CDR3: CASSLEPGDAEAFF; DNA: TGTGCCAGCAGCTTAGAGCCGGGGGACGCTGAAGCTTTCTTT; J: TRBJ1-1; V: TRBV7-2; size: -; D: -
CDR3: CASSRGLASTDTQYF; DNA: TGTGCCAGCAGCCGTGGACTTGCTAGCACAGATACGCAGTATTTT; J: TRBJ2-3; V: TRBV6-2/TRBV6-3; size: -; D: -
CDR3: CAIRGRQDEQFF; DNA: TGTGCCATCCGTGGGAGGCAGGATGAGCAGTTCTTC; J: TRBJ2-1; V: TRBV25-1; size: -; D: -
CDR3: CSARERREGEETQYF; DNA: TGCAGTGCTAGAGAAAGGCGGGAGGGAGAAGAGACCCAGTACTTC; J: TRBJ2-5; V: TRBV20-1; size: -; D: TRBD2
CDR3: CASSPGQHEAFF; DNA: TGTGCCAGCAGCCCGGGACAGCATGAAGCTTTCTTT; J: TRBJ1-1; V: TRBV7-9; size: -; D: TRBD1
CDR3: CASSVAWGRGTDTQYF; DNA: TGTGCCAGCAGCGTAGCATGGGGTAGGGGTACAGATACGCAGTATTTT; J: TRBJ2-3; V: TRBV9; size: -; D: -
CDR3: CASSEARDRGFGGYTF; DNA: TGTGCCAGCAGTGAAGCAAGGGACAGGGGGTTCGGTGGCTACACCTTC; J: TRBJ1-2; V: TRBV6-1; size: -; D: TRBD1
CDR3: CASRWTLTGELFF; DNA: TGTGCCAGCAGGTGGACTCTCACCGGGGAGCTGTTTTTT; J: TRBJ2-2; V: TRBV28; size: -; D: -
CDR3: CASSGGDRGRDEQYF; DNA: TGCGCCAGCAGCGGAGGGGACAGGGGTCGCGACGAGCAGTACTTC; J: TRBJ2-7; V: TRBV5-1; size: -; D: TRBD1
CDR3: CSAPGLAWSDEQFF; DNA: TGCAGTGCCCCGGGACTAGCGTGGAGCGATGAGCAGTTCTTC; J: TRBJ2-1; V: TRBV20-1; size: -; D: TRBD2
CDR3: CASSWSSDSHEQYF; DNA: TGTGCCAGCAGTTGGAGTAGCGATTCCCACGAGCAGTACTTC; J: TRBJ2-7; V: TRBV27; size: once; D: -
CDR3: CASSQIRGNLLEQYF; DNA: TGCGCCAGCAGCCAAATCCGCGGGAATCTCCTCGAGCAGTACTTC; J: TRBJ2-7; V: TRBV4-1; size: -; D: -
CDR3: CASSQLDSPYNEQFF; DNA: TGTGCCAGCAGCCAACTGGATTCTCCATACAATGAGCAGTTCTTC; J: TRBJ2-1; V: TRBV3-1; size: -; D: -
CDR3: CASSLGYRGRNTEAFF; DNA: TGCGCCAGCAGCTTGGGGTACAGGGGGCGGAACACTGAAGCTTTCTTT; J: TRBJ1-1; V: TRBV5-1; size: -; D: TRBD1
CDR3: CASSLQVSELFF; DNA: TGCGCCAGCAGCTTGCAAGTATCTGAGCTGTTTTTT; J: TRBJ2-2; V: TRBV5-1; size: few; D: -
CDR3: CASSQPTGGSYEQYF; DNA: TGTGCCAGCAGCCAACCGACAGGCGGCTCCTACGAGCAGTACTTC; J: TRBJ2-7; V: TRBV3-1; size: -; D: -
CDR3: CASTQSGGLSNQPQHF; DNA: TGTGCCAGCACCCAATCGGGGGGACTTAGCAATCAGCCCCAGCATTTT; J: TRBJ1-5; V: TRBV27; size: -; D: -
CDR3: CSAPGGFTETQYF; DNA: TGCAGTGCCCCCGGGGGGTTTACAGAGACCCAGTACTTC; J: TRBJ2-5; V: TRBV20-1; size: -; D: TRBD2
CDR3: CSVVVDTQYF; DNA: TGCAGCGTTGTGGTGGATACGCAGTATTTT; J: TRBJ2-3; V: TRBV29-1; size: once; D: -
CDR3: CASSYGFWHEQYF; DNA: TGTGCCAGCAGTTATGGGTTTTGGCACGAGCAGTACTTC; J: TRBJ2-7; V: TRBV27; size: few; D: -
CDR3: CASSLDRGPEAFF; DNA: TGTGCCAGCAGCTTGGACAGGGGTCCTGAAGCTTTCTTT; J: TRBJ1-1; V: TRBV5-6; size: -; D: TRBD1
CDR3: CASSYSWGSDEQYF; DNA: TGTGCCAGCAGTTACTCATGGGGGAGCGACGAGCAGTACTTC; J: TRBJ2-7; V: TRBV6-2/TRBV6-3; size: few; D: -